This TCR beta chain was sequenced for a study of T cell responses to AZD1222 COVID-19 vaccine. The study's findings and limits: Repertoires were obtained solely post-peak T cell response.

Worth noting for this clone: What it binds is unknown.

The table came from immunoSEQ multiplex PCR; TCRdb's copy has only in-frame clones and leaves some out. Of some 140,000 clones in the sample, about 93% were seen once. The germline V and J ends were trimmed by 10 bases and 0 bases, with 16 bases remaining between them. Germline V gene data show CDR1 as SGHDN and CDR2 as FVKESK. The CDR3 is made up of 16 amino acids. Sequenced here: peripheral blood, sampled on day 0 of AZD1222 vaccination. The chain uses TRBV14 and TRBJ1-6; weak D call: TRBD1 (5 bases). The TCR originated in an adult in good health. The CDR3 region is CATETRESSYNSPLHF. CDR3 sequence (DNA): TGTGCCACCGAAACCAGGGAGAGCTCCTATAATTCACCCCTCCACTTT.